These 28 T cell receptor beta chains were all obtained from the same sample, sequenced in a study of shared clonotypes between healthy human individuals (dated by TCRdb to about 2020). The library relied on the immunoSEQ multiplex PCR assay. TCRdb retrieved this table from immuneACCESS and kept in-frame rearrangements only. Not all clones are present; in checked studies, unresolved V genes account for under half, and no reason is known for the remainder. This sample holds around 2,000,000 clones; approximately 95% were observed only once. The ten largest clones represent less than 1.5% of the sample. For the CD8 naive samples, CD45RO-negative cells were positively selected for CCR7, yielding a CD45RA+CCR7+ population from which TemRA cells were excluded. Sequenced sample: naive CD8+ T cells sorted from blood. Taken with the paper, the label for cell subset or site translates to: CD45RA+CCR7+. The receptors come from a young man in good health.

The count of this clone is one. The gene calls are TRBV7-2 and TRBJ2-3; D is perhaps TRBD2 (5 bases). Trimming cost V 0 bases and J 2 bases, with 15 bases left between them. Germline V CDR1 and CDR2: SGHTA, FQGNSA. The CDR3 has 17 amino acids. CDR3 protein: CASSLAVSDVPTDTQYF. Here the CDR3 DNA reads TGTGCCAGCAGCTTAGCCGTTAGCGACGTTCCCACAGATACGCAGTATTTT.

The chain is built from TRBV4-3 and TRBJ2-5, with D uncertain. Trimming left V 4 bases short and J 3 bases short, with 9 bases between. This CDR3 is built from 13 residues. Germline V gives CDR1 LGHNA, CDR2 YSLEER. The CDR3 DNA follows: TGCGCCAGCAGCCGCAAAGAGGAAGAGACCCAGTACTTC. This translates into CASSRKEEETQYF.

The rearrangement links TRBV30 to TRBJ1-2; the D gene is possibly TRBD1 (5 bases). Germline V CDR1 and CDR2: GTSNPN, SVGIG (reference sequence). The CDR3 has 12 residues. V was cut by 2 bases and J by 8 bases, with 12 bases left in between. The DNA for the CDR3 is TGTGCCTGGAGTTTGGGGGATGGCGGCTACACCTTC. It encodes CAWSLGDGGYTF.

The chain couples TRBV27 to TRBJ1-4; D is possibly TRBD1 (6 bases). In germline, CDR1 is MNHEY, CDR2 SMNVEV (reference sequence). The CDR3 spans 15 residues. V was cut by 5 bases and J by 8 bases, with 18 bases left in between. CDR3 bases: TGTGCCAGCAGTAGTCTAGGGGGGGCGGAGGAAAAACTGTTTTTT. This sequence encodes CASSSLGGAEEKLFF.

The J gene is TRBJ1-1, the V gene TRBV11-2; D remains unclear. There are 16 residues in the CDR3. Trimming took off 0 bases at V and 0 bases at J, with 11 bases between the two ends. From germline, CDR1 is SGHAT and CDR2 FQNNGV. This chain's CDR3 is CASSLDPKGMNTEAFF. The CDR3 nucleotides read TGTGCCAGCAGCTTAGATCCCAAAGGGATGAACACTGAAGCTTTCTTT.

The rearrangement links TRBV4-1 to TRBJ2-7, with TRBD2 identical over 13 bases. Germline loops: CDR1 MGHRA, CDR2 YSYEKL. The CDR3 length is 15 residues. The J segment lost 7 bases and the V segment lost 4 bases, leaving 7 bases of the junction unmatched. CDR3 sequence: CASSPEGTSGMEQYF. CDR3 DNA sequence: TGCGCCAGCAGCCCCGAGGGGACTAGCGGGATGGAGCAGTACTTC.

This chain uses TRBV10-3 with TRBJ1-1, with unresolved D. V lost 6 bases and J 6 bases, leaving 14 bases between the germline ends. CDR1 is ENHRY and CDR2 is SYGVKD in the germline V gene. The CDR3 length is 13 residues. CDR3 coding DNA: TGTGCCATCAGCAAGGGCGAAGACGCTGAAGCTTTCTTT. Its translation: CAISKGEDAEAFF.

This chain uses TRBV6-5 with TRBJ2-2; 8 bases match TRBD1. This CDR3 has 14 residues. Trimming at V came to 4 bases and at J to 6 bases, leaving 4 bases not matched to a gene. Per the germline V gene, CDR1 is MNHEY and CDR2 is SVGAGI. The CDR3 loop reads CASSWTGLAGELFF. The CDR3, as DNA: TGTGCCAGCAGTTGGACAGGGTTGGCCGGGGAGCTGTTTTTT.

This sequence joins TRBV11-2 and TRBJ2-1; D remains unclear. Per the germline V gene, CDR1 is SGHAT and CDR2 is FQNNGV. This CDR3 has 14 amino acids. V was clipped by 7 bases and J by 4 bases, with 14 bases between them. CDR3 in amino acids: CASKRLVQYNEQFF. The CDR3 DNA is TGTGCCAGCAAAAGGTTAGTTCAGTACAATGAGCAGTTCTTC.

This clone showed up just once. V and J are TRBV6-6 and TRBJ1-4; TRBD1 aligns across 8 bases. This CDR3 comprises 15 residues. After removal of 5 bases from V and 7 bases from J, the junction contained 9 bases not matched to a gene. Germline lookup yields CDR1 MNHNY and CDR2 SVGAGI (reference sequence). This CDR3 reads CASSTSGGGGEKLFF. CDR3 coding DNA: TGTGCCAGCAGTACCTCAGGGGGCGGTGGTGAAAAACTGTTTTTT.

This chain joins TRBV4-1 and TRBJ2-4; 8 positions match TRBD1. The CDR3 loop spans 15 amino acids. Germline CDR1 reads MGHRA; CDR2 reads YSYEKL. J gave up 4 bases and V 4 bases, and 6 bases lay outside the gene matches. For the CDR3, the DNA is TGCGCCAGCAGCCTACGTTACAGGGGGAAAAACATTCAGTACTTC. This translates into CASSLRYRGKNIQYF.

Comment on this clone: Other DNA sequences in the sample encode the same CDR3. The rearrangement uses TRBV30 and TRBJ2-2, with D perhaps TRBD1 (6 bases). Germline values: CDR1 GTSNPN, CDR2 SVGIG (reference sequence). The CDR3 runs 13 residues. V lost 0 bases, J lost 4 bases, and 6 bases lay in between. CDR3 nucleotide sequence: TGTGCCTGGAGTGTGGGGGCCACCGGGGAGCTGTTTTTT. This codes for CAWSVGATGELFF.

The J gene is TRBJ1-1, the V gene TRBV2; maybe TRBD1 (5 bases). This CDR3 is built from 14 residues. CDR1 and CDR2 (germline): SNHLY, FYNNEI. With 3 bases removed from V and 0 bases from J, the gap between germline ends came to 8 bases. Here the CDR3 reads CASSDGHLNTEAFF. The CDR3 bases are TGTGCCAGCAGTGATGGACACCTGAACACTGAAGCTTTCTTT.

V is TRBV29-1 and J is TRBJ2-7; tentatively, D is TRBD1 (6 bases). Trimming took off 6 bases at V and 5 bases at J, with 17 bases between the two ends. Per the germline V gene, CDR1 is SQVTM and CDR2 is ANQGSEA. CDR3 length: 13 amino acids. CDR3 in amino acids: CSVGVEGTNEQYF. CDR3 bases: TGCAGCGTAGGTGTCGAGGGGACAAACGAGCAGTACTTC.

Notes on this clone: In the same sample, other DNA sequences code for this CDR3. CDR3: CASSLGRDEQFF. Written as DNA, the CDR3 is TGTGCCAGCAGCCTGGGGAGGGATGAGCAGTTCTTC. The rearrangement joins TRBV7-9 to TRBJ2-1; TRBD2 matches 7 bases. The J segment lost 8 bases and the V segment lost 5 bases, leaving 3 bases of the junction unmatched. Per the germline V gene, CDR1 is SEHNR and CDR2 is FQNEAQ (reference sequence). CDR3 size: 12 residues.

V and J are TRBV18 and TRBJ2-3, with D unclear. The germline V gene encodes CDR1 KGHSH and CDR2 LQKENI. The CDR3 loop spans 14 amino acids. Trimming left V 7 bases short and J 3 bases short, with 14 bases between. CDR3 DNA: TGTGCCAGCTTAGGGTCGTATATTACAGATACGCAGTATTTT. It yields the protein CASLGSYITDTQYF.

This chain joins TRBV12-2 and TRBJ1-6. TRBV12-2 is classified as a pseudogene. The CDR3 sequence is 23 residues long. This CDR3 is CASRLVDGERSCHRLSYNSPLHF. DNA for the CDR3: TGTGCAAGTCGCTTAGTGGACGGGGAGAGGTCTTGCCATCGGTTGTCCTATAATTCACCCCTCCACTTT.

The table lists this clone with a few counts. This chain connects TRBV25-1 to TRBJ1-2; D gene uncertain. From germline, CDR1 is MGHDK and CDR2 SYGVNS. Trimming stripped 4 bases from V and 4 bases from J, with 10 bases between. The CDR3 is 13 amino acids. The CDR3 DNA reads TGTGCCAGCAGTGTTTCCCGAGGCTATGGCTACACCTTC. This gives the protein CASSVSRGYGYTF.

This clone was found once. The chain employs TRBV13 and TRBJ2-1; TRBD2 aligns across 9 bases. Trimming took 5 bases from V and 7 from J; bases not matched to a gene: 12. Germline V lookup: CDR1 PRHDT, CDR2 FYEKMQ (reference sequence). The CDR3 runs 16 residues. The DNA of the CDR3 is TGTGCCAGCAGCGGAGAGGCGGGGGGGCCCGGGAATGAGCAGTTCTTC. Its protein is CASSGEAGGPGNEQFF.

This sequence joins TRBV13 and TRBJ2-7; no firm D call. V was clipped by 4 bases and J by 3 bases, with 16 bases between them. The CDR3 has 15 residues. Germline V gene data show CDR1 as PRHDT and CDR2 as FYEKMQ (reference sequence). The CDR3 DNA reads TGTGCCAGCAGCTCCTCCTCTGCCATCGTCTACGAGCAGTACTTC. This translates into CASSSSSAIVYEQYF.

The chain uses TRBV6-1 and TRBJ2-7; weak D call: TRBD1 (6 bases). CDR1 is MNHNS and CDR2 is SASEGT in the germline V gene. V was cut by 3 bases and J by 4 bases, with 16 bases left in between. The CDR3 sequence is 15 residues long. The CDR3 DNA sequence: TGTGCCAGCAGTGAGTATGTGGGGGCCCGATACGAGCAGTACTTC. It encodes CASSEYVGARYEQYF.

V is TRBV6-5 and J is TRBJ2-5; D unclear. The CDR3 length is 14 residues. V was clipped by 2 bases and J by 1 base, with 8 bases between them. Per the germline V gene, CDR1 is MNHEY and CDR2 is SVGAGI. This chain's CDR3 is CASSYAIFQETQYF. The CDR3 coding sequence is TGTGCCAGCAGTTACGCGATTTTCCAAGAGACCCAGTACTTC.

The rearrangement joins TRBV6-1 to TRBJ1-1; TRBD1 is a possible D gene (5 bases). Germline V gene lookup returns CDR1 MNHNS and CDR2 SASEGT. The CDR3 runs 15 residues. The germline V and J ends were trimmed by 2 bases and 7 bases, with 17 bases remaining between them. The CDR3 spells CASSERPREGYEAFF. CDR3 coding DNA: TGTGCCAGCAGTGAAAGGCCCAGGGAGGGATATGAAGCTTTCTTT.

V and J are TRBV7-9 and TRBJ1-4; D is possibly TRBD1 (5 bases). CDR3 length equals 15 residues. Trimming removed 5 bases at V and 6 bases at J, with 16 bases between. Germline V gene data show CDR1 as SEHNR and CDR2 as FQNEAQ (reference sequence). For the CDR3, the DNA is TGTGCCAGCAGCCAAATCAGGGACGCGGATGAAAAACTGTTTTTT. Its protein is CASSQIRDADEKLFF.

This chain connects TRBV11-3 to TRBJ2-3, with D possibly TRBD2 on 6 matching bases. The germline gives CDR1 SGHNT, CDR2 YENEEA. The CDR3 consists of 16 residues. V lost 1 base and J lost 2, with 13 bases in between. CDR3 nucleotides: TGTGCCAGCAGCTTAGGAACGGGACTCTACACAGATACGCAGTATTTT. Its translation: CASSLGTGLYTDTQYF.

The J gene is TRBJ1-2, the V gene TRBV6-5, with 8 nucleotides matching TRBD1. The length of the CDR3 is 14 residues. Germline trimming cut 5 bases from V and 4 bases from J; bases unmatched to any gene: 6. CDR1 and CDR2 from the germline V gene are MNHEY and SVGAGI. CDR3 residues: CASSTGGSGYGYTF. The CDR3 coding sequence is TGTGCCAGCAGTACAGGGGGAAGCGGCTATGGCTACACCTTC.

The chain carries TRBV5-5 and TRBJ2-7, with 12 bases lining up with TRBD2. The J segment lost 0 bases and the V segment lost 3 bases, leaving 7 bases of the junction unmatched. Germline loops: CDR1 SGHKS, CDR2 YYEKEE (reference sequence). CDR3 length: 17 residues. CDR3 amino acids: CASSWDLAGGLSYEQYF. The CDR3 DNA reads TGTGCCAGCAGCTGGGACCTAGCGGGAGGGCTCTCCTACGAGCAGTACTTC.

This chain uses TRBV4-1 with TRBJ2-7; possibly TRBD2 for D (6 bases). The germline CDR1 and CDR2 sequences are MGHRA and YSYEKL. Trimming took 4 bases from V and 11 from J, leaving 21 bases between them. CDR3 size: 14 residues. The DNA for the CDR3 is TGCGCCAGCAGCCCACACGCCGGGACGCCGGGGGAGTACTTC. The encoded protein is CASSPHAGTPGEYF.